This T cell receptor beta chain derives from a study of regulatory T cells in long-lasting Graves disease. Arm-PCR of CDR3 regions with iRepertoire HTBI primers generated TCR beta libraries. TCRdb re-called the multiplex PCR reads through MiXCR, storing one row per CDR3 protein. The repertoire holds hundreds of thousands of distinct CDR3 sequences, about 16% seen once, with approximately 25% in the top ten. Time point of the sample: newly diagnosed GD, antithyroid drugs for less than 3 months. PBMC RNA served as the TCR library source. V was trimmed by 6 bases and J by 2 bases, leaving 13 bases between them. The CDR3 covers 14 residues. Germline V gene sequence: CDR1 SGHKS, CDR2 YYEKEE (reference sequence). This sample also belongs to another study, concerning T cells in Graves' hyperthyroidism and ophthalmopathy.

This sequence was found in a woman in her forties or fifties with Graves disease. This specimen consisted of peripheral blood mononuclear cells (PBMCs), obtained at new diagnosis, from a patient treated with antithyroid drugs. The rearrangement joins TRBV5-5 to TRBJ2-3; D is possibly TRBD2 (5 bases). CDR3 region: CASTSGKLTDTQYF. CDR3 nucleotides: TGTGCCAGCACCTCGGGGAAACTCACAGATACGCAGTATTTT. The complete variable domain, with remaining parts taken from reference TRBV5-5 and TRBJ2-3, reads DAGVTQSPTHLIKTRGQQVTLRCSPISGHKSVSWYQQVLGQGPQFIFQYYEKEERGRGNFPDRFSARQFPNYSSELNVNALLLGDSALYLCASTSGKLTDTQYFGPGTRLTVL.